This TCR beta chain was identified in a study of shared clonotypes between healthy human individuals. Healthy adults negative for HIV, lacking recent acute infections or vaccinations, served as donors. With 6 bases removed from V and 6 bases from J, the gap between germline ends came to 14 bases. Germline V gene lookup returns CDR1 MNHEY and CDR2 SVGAGI. The CDR3 is made up of 14 amino acids. Only a few counts were recorded for this clone. The antigen is unknown. Method: immunoSEQ multiplex PCR; TCRdb's copy keeps in-frame clones and lacks some. The sample yields 550,000 to 850,000 clones, around 72% seen once. Study results and limitations: The small donor group covered limited genetic and exposure diversity.

The TCR sequence derives from a woman under 40 in good health. The sequencing sample was made of memory CD4+ T cells sorted from blood. Subset indicated: CD45RA-negative fraction. The chain joins TRBV6-5 to TRBJ1-4; possibly TRBD1 for D (6 bases). DNA for the CDR3: TGTGCCAGCAGAAGCAGGGGCGGAGATGAAAAACTGTTTTTT. Protein: CASRSRGGDEKLFF.